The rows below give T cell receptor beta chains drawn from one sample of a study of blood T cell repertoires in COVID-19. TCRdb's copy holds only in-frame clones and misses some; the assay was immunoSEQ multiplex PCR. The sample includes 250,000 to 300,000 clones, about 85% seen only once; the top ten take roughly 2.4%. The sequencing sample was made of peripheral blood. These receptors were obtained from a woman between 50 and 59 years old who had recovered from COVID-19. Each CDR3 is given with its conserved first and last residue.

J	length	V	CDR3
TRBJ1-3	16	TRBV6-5	CASSYTLQGFGNTIYF
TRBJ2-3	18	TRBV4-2	CASSPGQGGYGSTDTQYF
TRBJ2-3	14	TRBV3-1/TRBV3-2	CASSPPGLTDTQYF
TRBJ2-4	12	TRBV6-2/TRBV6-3	CASSHEINIQYF
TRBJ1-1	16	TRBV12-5	CASGGDSGTVNTEAFF
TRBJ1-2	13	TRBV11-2	CASSLVGGTGYTF
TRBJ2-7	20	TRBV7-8	CASSLSRAGQGPFWDLEQYF
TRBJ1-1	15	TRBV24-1	CATSEQNRGHTEAFF
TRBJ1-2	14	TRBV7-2	CASSSKTGGYGYTF
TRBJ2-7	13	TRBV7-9	CASSWYRGIEQYF
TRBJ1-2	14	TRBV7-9	CASSETGWSYGYTF
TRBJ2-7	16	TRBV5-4	CASSPTSGSESYEQYF
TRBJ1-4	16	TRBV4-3	CASSQDGAGGNEKLFF
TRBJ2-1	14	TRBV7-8	CASSLRGSGDEQFF
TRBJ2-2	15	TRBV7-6	CASSLGQGVGGELFF
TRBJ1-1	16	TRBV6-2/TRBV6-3	CASSKYSGQRNTEAFF